This T cell receptor (beta chain) was identified during a study of patients and donors after allogeneic stem cell transplantation. V was pared by 4 bases and J by 2 bases, with 8 bases of the junction left unmatched. The germline CDR1 and CDR2 sequences are SGHRS and YFSETQ. The CDR3 is 16 residues long. TCRdb re-called the RT-PCR reads through MiXCR, storing one row per CDR3 protein. Of over 200,000 distinct CDR3 sequences listed, less than 50% are singletons. The TCR was taken from a human donor who was either an allogeneic HSCT recipient or a stem cell or donor lymphocyte infusion donor (not recorded which). It is not recorded whose cells these are; they may come from a transplant donor. Sequencing was done on a sample of blood, either unsorted or a sorted T cell fraction (not recorded which). This sequence joins TRBV5-1 and TRBJ2-3; the match to TRBD2 covers 9 bases. CDR3 sequence (DNA): TGCGCCAGCAGCACCTTAGCGGGGGCTCCCACAGATACGCAGTATTTT. This translates into CASSTLAGAPTDTQYF.